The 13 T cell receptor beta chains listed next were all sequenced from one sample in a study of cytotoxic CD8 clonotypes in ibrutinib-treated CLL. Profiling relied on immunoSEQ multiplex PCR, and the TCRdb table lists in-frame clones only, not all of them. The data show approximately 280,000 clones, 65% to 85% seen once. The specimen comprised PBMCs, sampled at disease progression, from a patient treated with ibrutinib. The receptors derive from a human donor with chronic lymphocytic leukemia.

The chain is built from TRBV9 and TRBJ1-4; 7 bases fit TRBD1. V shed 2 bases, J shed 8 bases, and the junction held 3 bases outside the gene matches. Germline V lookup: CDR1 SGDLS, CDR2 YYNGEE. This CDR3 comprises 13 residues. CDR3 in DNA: TGTGCCAGCAGCGTCGGACAGGCGGAAAAACTGTTTTTT. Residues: CASSVGQAEKLFF. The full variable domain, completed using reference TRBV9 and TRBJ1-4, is DSGVTQTPKHLITATGQRVTLRCSPRSGDLSVYWYQQSLDQGLQFLIQYYNGEERAKGNILERFSAQQFPDLHSELNLSSLELGDSALYFCASSVGQAEKLFFGSGTQLSVL.

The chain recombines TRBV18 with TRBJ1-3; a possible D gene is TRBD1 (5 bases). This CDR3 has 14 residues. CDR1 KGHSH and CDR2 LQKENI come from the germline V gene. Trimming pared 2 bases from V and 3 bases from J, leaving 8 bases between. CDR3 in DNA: TGTGCCAGCTCACCAGAACAGGTTGGAAACACCATATATTTT. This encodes CASSPEQVGNTIYF.

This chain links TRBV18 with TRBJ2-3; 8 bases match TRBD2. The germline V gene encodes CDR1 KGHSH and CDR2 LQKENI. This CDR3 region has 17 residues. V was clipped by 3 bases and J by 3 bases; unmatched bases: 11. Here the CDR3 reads CASSPLLAGQDTDTQYF. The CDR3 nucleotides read TGTGCCAGCTCACCCCTATTAGCGGGGCAGGATACAGATACGCAGTATTTT. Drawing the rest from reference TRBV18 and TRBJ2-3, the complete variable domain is NAGVMQNPRHLVRRRGQEARLRCSPMKGHSHVYWYRQLPEEGLKFMVYLQKENIIDESGMPKERFSAEFPKEGPSILRIQQVVRGDSAAYFCASSPLLAGQDTDTQYFGPGTRLTVL.

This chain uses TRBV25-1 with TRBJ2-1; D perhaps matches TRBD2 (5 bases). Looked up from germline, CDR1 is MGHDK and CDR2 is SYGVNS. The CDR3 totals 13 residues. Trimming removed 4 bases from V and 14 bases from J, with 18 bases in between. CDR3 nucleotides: TGTGCCAGCAGTGGTCCGGGGTCCGTTTCTAAGTTCTTC. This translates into CASSGPGSVSKFF.

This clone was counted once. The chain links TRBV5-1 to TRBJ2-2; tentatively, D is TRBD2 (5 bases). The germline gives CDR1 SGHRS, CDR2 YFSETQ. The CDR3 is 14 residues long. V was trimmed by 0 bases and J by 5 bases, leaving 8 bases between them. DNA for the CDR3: TGCGCCAGCAGCTTGGGTTGGGAGACCGGGGAGCTGTTTTTT. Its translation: CASSLGWETGELFF.

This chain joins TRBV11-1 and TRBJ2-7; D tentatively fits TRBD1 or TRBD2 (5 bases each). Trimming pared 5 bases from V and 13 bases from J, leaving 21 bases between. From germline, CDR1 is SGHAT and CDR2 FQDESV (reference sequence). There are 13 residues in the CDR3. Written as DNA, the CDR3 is TGTGCCAGCAGCCCCCGGTTTGTACGGGACCAATACTTC. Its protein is CASSPRFVRDQYF.

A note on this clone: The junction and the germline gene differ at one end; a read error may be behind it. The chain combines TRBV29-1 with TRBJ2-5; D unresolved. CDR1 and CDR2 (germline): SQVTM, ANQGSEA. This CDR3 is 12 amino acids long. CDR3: CSVGDIGEAQYF. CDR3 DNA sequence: TGCAGCGTTGGCGACATCGGAGAGGCCCAGTACTTC.

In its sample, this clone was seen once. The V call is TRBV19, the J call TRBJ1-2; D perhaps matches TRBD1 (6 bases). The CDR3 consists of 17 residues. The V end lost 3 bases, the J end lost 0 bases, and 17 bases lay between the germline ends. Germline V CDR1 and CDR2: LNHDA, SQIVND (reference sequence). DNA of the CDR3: TGTGCCAGTAGTATCCTCGGGACATCCCTCCCTAACTATGGCTACACCTTC. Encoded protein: CASSILGTSLPNYGYTF.

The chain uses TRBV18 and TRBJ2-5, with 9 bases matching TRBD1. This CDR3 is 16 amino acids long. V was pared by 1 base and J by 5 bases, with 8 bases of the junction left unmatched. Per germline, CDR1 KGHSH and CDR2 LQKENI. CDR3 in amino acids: CASSPLNSGTGETQYF. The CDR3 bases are TGTGCCAGCTCACCACTAAATTCCGGGACAGGGGAGACCCAGTACTTC.

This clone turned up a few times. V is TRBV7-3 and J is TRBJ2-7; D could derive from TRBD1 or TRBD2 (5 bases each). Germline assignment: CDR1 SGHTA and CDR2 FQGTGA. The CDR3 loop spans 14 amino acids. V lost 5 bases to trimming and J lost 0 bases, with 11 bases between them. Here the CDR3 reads CASSQGVSSYEQYF. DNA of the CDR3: TGTGCCAGCAGCCAGGGAGTTAGCTCCTACGAGCAGTACTTC.

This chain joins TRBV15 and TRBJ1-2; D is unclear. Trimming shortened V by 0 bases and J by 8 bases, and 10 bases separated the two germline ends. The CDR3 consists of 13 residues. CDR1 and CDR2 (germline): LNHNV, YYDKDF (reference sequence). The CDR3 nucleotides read TGTGCCACCAGCAGAGATTGGCAGAGGGGCTACACCTTC. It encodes CATSRDWQRGYTF.

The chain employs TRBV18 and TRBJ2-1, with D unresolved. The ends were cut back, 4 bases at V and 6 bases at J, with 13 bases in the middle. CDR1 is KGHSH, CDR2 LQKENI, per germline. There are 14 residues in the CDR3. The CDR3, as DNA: TGTGCCAGCTCACAGAACAGAGACCTCAATGAGCAGTTCTTC. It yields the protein CASSQNRDLNEQFF.

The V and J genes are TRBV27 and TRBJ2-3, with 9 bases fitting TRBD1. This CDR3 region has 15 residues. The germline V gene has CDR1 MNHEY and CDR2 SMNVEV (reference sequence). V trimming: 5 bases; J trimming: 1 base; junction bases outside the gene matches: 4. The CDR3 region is CASSRRDRGTDTQYF. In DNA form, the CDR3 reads TGTGCCAGCAGTCGCCGGGACAGGGGCACAGATACGCAGTATTTT.